This T cell receptor (beta chain) is drawn from a study of identical twins. In this sample, this clonotype turned up many times. V lost 5 bases, J lost 3 bases, and 4 bases stayed unmatched. Germline CDR1 reads SGHTA; CDR2 reads FQGNSA. This CDR3 region has 14 residues. TCRdb ran MiXCR on the 5' RACE reads and lists one entry per CDR3 protein. The data show a few hundred thousand distinct CDR3 sequences, approximately 17% seen once. The chain links TRBV7-2 to TRBJ2-5; 9 bases are shared with TRBD1. This receptor was identified in a man in his fifties or sixties in good health. The specimen sequenced was naive T cells sorted from blood. The CDR3 DNA reads as TGTGCCAGCAGCCCAGGGACAGGGAAAGAGACCCAGTACTTC. Its protein is CASSPGTGKETQYF. Combining the CDR3 with reference TRBV7-2 and TRBJ2-5 gives the whole variable domain GAGVSQSPSNKVTEKGKDVELRCDPISGHTALYWYRQSLGQGLEFLIYFQGNSAPDKSGLPSDRFSAERTGGSVSTLTIQRTQQEDSAVYLCASSPGTGKETQYFGPGTRLLVL.